This paragraph covers one T cell receptor beta chain sequence. This specimen belongs to a study of human T cells and chemical hapten exposure. The wider study: Upper-back patches of 0.01% DPC were read at 6 days.

How the authors handled the data: Sample TCR counts, which ranged from roughly 23,224 to 750,000, had a median of approximately 96,000. TCRdb re-called the RACE reads through MiXCR, storing one row per CDR3 protein. The V and J calls come from TCRdb's annotation, not from the publication. The data contain around 300,000 distinct CDR3 sequences, 5.5% of them singletons. Stated time point: pre-sensitization, week 0. The treatment: therapeutic diphenylcyclopropenone sensitization with weekly scalp DPC. CDR1 is DFQATT and CDR2 is SNEGSKA in the germline V gene (reference sequence). The CDR3 extends over 19 amino acids. Unmatched junction bases numbered 14, after V lost 1 base and J lost 1 base.

The starting material was whole blood, obtained in connection with sensitization to the hapten diphenylcyclopropenone (DPC). The chain combines TRBV20-1 with TRBJ2-7; 12 nucleotides match TRBD2. The receptor was isolated from a woman between 18 and 29 years old with alopecia areata. Some clones in this sample may be carry-over from other donors' samples. The CDR3 nucleotides are TGCAGTGCTAGAGCCCTACTCTTACTAGCGGGGGGCCGATCCTACGAGCAGTACTTC. It translates to CSARALLLLAGGRSYEQYF.